The 25 T cell receptor beta chains reported below all come from one sample, sequenced in a study of blood T cell repertoires in COVID-19. The method was immunoSEQ multiplex PCR; TCRdb's version includes in-frame clones alone and lacks a portion of them. The sample records 85,000 to 90,000 clones, over 70% being singletons. Input material: peripheral blood. These receptors were collected from a human donor in a cohort sampled during active COVID-19.

The chain couples TRBV28 to TRBJ1-1, with 7 bases lining up with TRBD1. The V and J ends lost 5 bases and 5 bases, in that order; junction bases with no gene match: 8. CDR3 length equals 14 residues. CDR1 and CDR2 (germline): MDHEN, SYDVKM. The CDR3 region has the DNA TGTGCCAGCAGTCCTCCGACAGGGCGAACTGAAGCTTTCTTT. Amino acids: CASSPPTGRTEAFF. Supplemented by reference TRBV28 and TRBJ1-1, the full variable domain reads DVKVTQSSRYLVKRTGEKVFLECVQDMDHENMFWYRQDPGLGLRLIYFSYDVKMKEKGDIPEGYSVSREKKERFSLILESASTNQTSMYLCASSPPTGRTEAFFGQGTRLTVV.

This clone was detected once. The rearrangement joins TRBV28 to TRBJ1-1; D may be TRBD1 (5 bases). V was cut by 5 bases and J by 1 base, with 14 bases left in between. Germline V lookup: CDR1 MDHEN, CDR2 SYDVKM. The CDR3 is 15 residues long. The CDR3 here is CASSIWGGANTEAFF. CDR3 in DNA: TGTGCCAGCAGTATCTGGGGAGGGGCGAACACTGAAGCTTTCTTT.

Only a few counts were recorded for this clone. J is TRBJ1-6 and V is TRBV19; no clear D gene. Per the germline V gene, CDR1 is LNHDA and CDR2 is SQIVND (reference sequence). This CDR3 is built from 14 residues. Trimming cost V 6 bases and J 4 bases, with 10 bases left between them. As DNA, the CDR3 is TGTGCCAGTAGCCCCGAGACTTATAATTCACCCCTCCACTTT. Its protein is CASSPETYNSPLHF.

The chain couples TRBV11-3 to TRBJ2-1, with TRBD2 identical over 13 bases. Germline V gene lookup returns CDR1 SGHNT and CDR2 YENEEA. V was pared by 2 bases and J by 10 bases, with 8 bases of the junction left unmatched. CDR3 length: 16 residues. CDR3 bases: TGTGCCAGCAGCTTATGGGGGACTAGCGGGGCCGGGGAGCAGTTCTTC. It is translated as CASSLWGTSGAGEQFF.

This sequence joins TRBV28 and TRBJ1-3; D uncertain. Germline V gene sequence: CDR1 MDHEN, CDR2 SYDVKM. The germline V and J ends were trimmed by 2 bases and 4 bases, with 3 bases remaining between them. The CDR3 contains 12 residues. CDR3 DNA: TGTGCCAGCAGTTTACTGGGAAACACCATATATTTT. The encoded protein is CASSLLGNTIYF.

This chain links TRBV6-5 with TRBJ2-7; TRBD2 is a possible D gene (6 bases). Germline V gene sequence: CDR1 MNHEY, CDR2 SVGAGI. The length of the CDR3 is 13 residues. V was pared by 0 bases and J by 7 bases, with 10 bases between. CDR3 nucleotides: TGTGCCAGCAGTTACTCTCGGGAGATGGAGCAGTACTTC. This sequence encodes CASSYSREMEQYF.

J is TRBJ2-6 and V is TRBV7-2; D might be TRBD1 (6 bases). Germline loops: CDR1 SGHTA, CDR2 FQGNSA. Trimming removed 5 bases at V and 0 bases at J, with 8 bases between. The CDR3 is 15 amino acids. This chain's CDR3 is CASSAGASGANVLTF. In nucleotides, the CDR3 is TGTGCCAGCAGCGCAGGGGCCTCTGGGGCCAACGTCCTGACTTTC.

The genes are TRBV30 and TRBJ2-1; 11 bases fit TRBD2. J lost 0 bases, V lost 1 base, and 8 bases had no gene match. From germline, CDR1 is GTSNPN and CDR2 SVGIG (reference sequence). This CDR3 comprises 18 residues. For the CDR3, the DNA is TGTGCCTGGAGTGCGGGGACTAGCGGTTCCGGCTCCTACAATGAGCAGTTCTTC. Translation: CAWSAGTSGSGSYNEQFF. Filled out from reference TRBV30 and TRBJ2-1, the complete variable domain reads SQTIHQWPATLVQPVGSPLSLECTVEGTSNPNLYWYRQAAGRGLQLLFYSVGIGQISSEVPQNLSASRPQDRQFILSSKKLLLSDSGFYLCAWSAGTSGSGSYNEQFFGPGTRLTVL.

The V call is TRBV6-5, the J call TRBJ1-6; TRBD1 aligns across 7 bases. Germline loops: CDR1 MNHEY, CDR2 SVGAGI. This CDR3 is built from 14 residues. V gave up 2 bases and J gave up 14 bases; unmatched junction bases: 9. CDR3 sequence reads: CASSYETGQSSLHF. The CDR3 DNA reads TGTGCCAGCAGTTACGAGACAGGGCAATCATCCCTCCACTTT.

There are a few counts of this clone. The chain uses TRBV5-1 and TRBJ2-2; D might be TRBD1 (6 bases). The CDR3 extends over 16 amino acids. With 1 base removed from V and 3 bases from J, the gap between germline ends came to 13 bases. From germline, CDR1 is SGHRS and CDR2 YFSETQ. The CDR3 bases are TGCGCCAGCAGCTTGCGGAGACAGGCCTACACCGGGGAGCTGTTTTTT. Its translation is CASSLRRQAYTGELFF. The variable domain in full, with the rest retrieved from reference TRBV5-1 and TRBJ2-2, is KAGVTQTPRYLIKTRGQQVTLSCSPISGHRSVSWYQQTPGQGLQFLFEYFSETQRNKGNFPGRFSGRQFSNSRSEMNVSTLELGDSALYLCASSLRRQAYTGELFFGEGSRLTVL.

The V gene is TRBV5-1, the J gene TRBJ2-3, with a tentative D call TRBD1 (6 bases). Trimming removed 3 bases at V and 4 bases at J, with 9 bases between. The CDR3 covers 13 residues. The germline V gene encodes CDR1 SGHRS and CDR2 YFSETQ. The CDR3 coding sequence is TGCGCCAGCAGCTCAGGGGCCGCAGATACGCAGTATTTT. This translates into CASSSGAADTQYF.

The chain recombines TRBV3-1 (or the pseudogene TRBV3-2) with TRBJ2-5; 9 bases are shared with TRBD1. The junction had 11 bases not matched to a gene; V was cut back by 6 bases and J by 3 bases. Germline V CDR1 and CDR2: LGHDT, YNNKEL (reference sequence). The CDR3 sequence is 16 residues long. CDR3 nucleotides: TGTGCCAGCAGACCCTGGGGGGACAGGGTTAAAGAGACCCAGTACTTC. Translation gives CASRPWGDRVKETQYF.

The J gene is TRBJ2-1, the V gene TRBV5-8; 11 bases agree with TRBD2. The ends lost 1 base at V and 6 bases at J; junction bases unmatched: 6. Germline lookup yields CDR1 SGHTS and CDR2 YDEGEE. This CDR3 has 16 residues. CDR3 sequence reads: CASSLMSTSGANEQFF. The CDR3 DNA follows: TGTGCCAGCAGCTTGATGTCGACTAGCGGGGCCAATGAGCAGTTCTTC.

About this clone: The junction departs from the called germline gene at one end, perhaps through a read error. The rearrangement joins TRBV7-7 to TRBJ2-1; 9 bases are shared with TRBD2. In germline, CDR1 is SSHAT, CDR2 FNYEAQ (reference sequence). The CDR3 consists of 15 residues. The CDR3 loop reads CASSLVSGRSGEQFF. CDR3 sequence (DNA): TGTGCTAGCAGCTTAGTTAGCGGGAGATCGGGTGAGCAGTTCTTC.

V gene TRBV4-1 combines with J gene TRBJ1-4, with D perhaps matching TRBD1 (6 bases). The germline V gene encodes CDR1 MGHRA and CDR2 YSYEKL. CDR3 length equals 15 residues. V lost 0 bases, J lost 8 bases, and 13 bases lay in between. The chain's CDR3 is CASSQDSGTQEKLFF. The CDR3 DNA reads as TGCGCCAGCAGCCAAGATTCCGGGACACAGGAAAAACTGTTTTTT.

A single count supports this clone. The V call is TRBV19, the J call TRBJ1-2, with D perhaps matching TRBD1 (5 bases). Trimming removed 1 base at V and 4 bases at J, with 16 bases between. Germline V lookup: CDR1 LNHDA, CDR2 SQIVND (reference sequence). There are 16 residues in the CDR3. The CDR3 DNA sequence: TGTGCCAGTAGTATAGCCCTAGGGGCACTATCCTATGGCTACACCTTC. Protein: CASSIALGALSYGYTF.

V gene TRBV5-4 combines with J gene TRBJ2-7; D is possibly TRBD1 (5 bases). CDR3 length equals 14 residues. V was shortened by 4 bases and J by 0 bases, with 11 bases between the two germline ends. Germline CDR1 SGHNT, CDR2 YYREEE (reference sequence). CDR3 sequence reads: CASSLTDTSYEQYF. The CDR3 DNA follows: TGTGCCAGCAGCCTCACGGACACCTCCTACGAGCAGTACTTC.

The chain joins TRBV15 to TRBJ2-7; 9 bases map to TRBD2. With 0 bases clipped from V and 1 base from J, the junction kept 10 bases outside the gene matches. CDR3 length: 18 residues. Germline CDR1 LNHNV, CDR2 YYDKDF (reference sequence). CDR3 DNA sequence: TGTGCCACCAGCAGAGATGGGGGACTAGCATTAGGTTCCTACGAGCAGTACTTC. This codes for CATSRDGGLALGSYEQYF.

The genes are TRBV6-2 or TRBV6-3 and TRBJ2-7; maybe TRBD2 (7 bases). The length of the CDR3 is 21 residues. The V end lost 3 bases, the J end lost 5 bases, and 35 bases lay between the germline ends. Germline values: CDR1 MNHEY, CDR2 SVGEGT. The CDR3 loop reads CASSYRRQVFHLAVDGHEQYF. The CDR3 nucleotides read TGTGCCAGCAGTTATAGGAGACAGGTCTTCCATCTAGCGGTCGATGGCCACGAGCAGTACTTC.

V usage is TRBV7-9 and J usage is TRBJ2-7; 12 positions agree with TRBD2. The CDR3 extends over 15 amino acids. CDR1 and CDR2 from the germline V gene are SEHNR and FQNEAQ (reference sequence). The J segment lost 7 bases and the V segment lost 4 bases, leaving 8 bases of the junction unmatched. The CDR3 protein is CASSSGLAGSREQYF. In DNA, the CDR3 is TGTGCCAGCAGCTCCGGACTAGCGGGGTCGAGGGAGCAGTACTTC.

The chain employs TRBV15 and TRBJ2-5; the match to TRBD2 covers 9 bases. Per the germline V gene, CDR1 is LNHNV and CDR2 is YYDKDF (reference sequence). The CDR3 contains 16 residues. Germline trimming cut 1 base from V and 1 base from J; bases unmatched to any gene: 4. The chain's CDR3 is CATSRGLADSQETQYF. The CDR3 nucleotides read TGTGCCACCAGCAGAGGACTAGCGGACTCCCAAGAGACCCAGTACTTC.

The V and J genes are TRBV3-1 (or the pseudogene TRBV3-2) and TRBJ1-1; 7 positions agree with TRBD1. This CDR3 has 16 residues. V trimming: 0 bases; J trimming: 0 bases; junction bases outside the gene matches: 4. CDR1 and CDR2 from the germline V gene are LGHDT and YNNKEL (reference sequence). CDR3 region: CASSQDLGQVNTEAFF. DNA for the CDR3: TGTGCCAGCAGCCAAGATCTAGGACAGGTGAACACTGAAGCTTTCTTT.

The chain has TRBV7-2 and TRBJ2-5, with D tentatively TRBD2 (5 bases). The CDR3 extends over 12 amino acids. V was trimmed by 6 bases and J by 4 bases, leaving 9 bases between them. Looked up from germline, CDR1 is SGHTA and CDR2 is FQGNSA. The CDR3 is CASSEGLETQYF. CDR3 DNA sequence: TGTGCCAGCAGTGAGGGCCTAGAGACCCAGTACTTC.

The V and J genes are TRBV5-4 and TRBJ1-2, with TRBD1 matching over 8 bases. CDR3 length equals 15 residues. From germline, CDR1 is SGHNT and CDR2 YYREEE (reference sequence). Germline trimming cut 4 bases from V and 0 bases from J; bases unmatched to any gene: 5. The CDR3 DNA reads as TGTGCCAGCAGCCTGAACAGGGGGGCTAACTATGGCTACACCTTC. It specifies CASSLNRGANYGYTF.

The chain carries TRBV5-5 and TRBJ2-2; maybe TRBD1 (6 bases). The length of the CDR3 is 15 residues. Germline-derived CDR1 and CDR2 are SGHKS and YYEKEE (reference sequence). V was cut by 4 bases and J by 1 base, with 11 bases left in between. The CDR3 bases are TGTGCCAGCAGCCCAACAGGGTTGAACACCGGGGAGCTGTTTTTT. This sequence encodes CASSPTGLNTGELFF.